A single sample gave rise to the 6 T cell receptor beta chains below, sequenced in a study of T cell responses to AZD1222 COVID-19 vaccine. Only in-frame clones appear in the TCRdb table, and some are missing; sequencing was by immunoSEQ multiplex PCR. The sample contains around 89,000 clones, just over 85% of which appear only once. The sample consisted of peripheral blood, taken on day 0 of AZD1222 vaccination. Receptor source: an adult in good health.

This chain links TRBV28 with TRBJ1-3; D is ambiguous. The CDR3 contains 16 residues. Germline V gene data show CDR1 as MDHEN and CDR2 as SYDVKM. Trimming shortened V by 4 bases and J by 3 bases, and 16 bases separated the two germline ends. CDR3 residues: CASSSDGFGGGNTIYF. The CDR3 bases are TGTGCCAGCAGTTCCGACGGATTTGGTGGTGGAAACACCATATATTTT.

The CDR3 nucleotides read TGTGCCAGCAGCTTTTTGAGGGGGATGAACACCGGGGAGCTGTTTTTT. It translates to CASSFLRGMNTGELFF. The chain joins TRBV7-8 to TRBJ2-2; possible D gene TRBD1, 6 bases. The CDR3 loop spans 16 amino acids. V was trimmed by 3 bases and J by 1 base, leaving 12 bases between them. CDR1 SGHVS and CDR2 FQNEAQ come from the germline V gene.

The chain combines TRBV20-1 with TRBJ2-7, with a weak D call TRBD1 (5 bases). The CDR3 loop spans 13 amino acids. V was cut by 3 bases and J by 2 bases, with 11 bases left in between. Germline CDR1 is DFQATT and CDR2 is SNEGSKA (reference sequence). For the CDR3, the DNA is TGCAGTGCTAGTCTAGAGACAGCCTACGAGCAGTACTTC. Translating it yields CSASLETAYEQYF.

This clone was seen only once. The V call is TRBV7-2, the J call TRBJ1-2; no reliable D call. The germline gives CDR1 SGHTA, CDR2 FQGNSA. V lost 1 base and J 1 base, leaving 10 bases between the germline ends. The CDR3 loop spans 15 amino acids. CDR3 nucleotides: TGTGCCAGCAGCTTAGAAGCGATCGATAACTATGGCTACACCTTC. Amino acid sequence: CASSLEAIDNYGYTF.

This rearrangement joins TRBV5-1 to TRBJ2-1, with 8 nucleotides matching TRBD2. The junction had 15 bases not matched to a gene; V was cut back by 4 bases and J by 6 bases. Germline CDR1 SGHRS, CDR2 YFSETQ. The CDR3 length is 17 residues. This chain's CDR3 is CASSLNPGLASPNEQFF. The CDR3 nucleotides are TGCGCCAGCAGCCTAAACCCTGGACTAGCAAGTCCCAATGAGCAGTTCTTC.

This rearrangement joins TRBV30 to TRBJ1-5, with TRBD1 matching 8 bases. Germline V CDR1 and CDR2: GTSNPN, SVGIG (reference sequence). Unmatched junction bases numbered 10, after V lost 4 bases and J lost 5 bases. This CDR3 has 15 residues. The CDR3 DNA reads TGTGCCTGGACCCCCTCGGGGACAGGTGATCAGCCCCAGCATTTT. Its protein product is CAWTPSGTGDQPQHF.